This TCR beta chain was sequenced for a study of blood T cells in healthy people across ages. Germline V CDR1 and CDR2: DFQATT, SNEGSKA (reference sequence). V dropped 5 bases and J dropped 8 bases, with 12 bases sitting between them. This CDR3 has 12 amino acids. Study conclusions and caveats: No conclusive comparison of naive versus antigen-experienced cells was possible with unsorted PBMCs. The authors considered diversity estimates from one million T cells to be underestimates.

Through a sample-barcoded 5' primer and a J-beta primer mix, a second PCR was run for roughly 6 to 11 cycles. Samples each returned at least 3 million CDR3-containing paired-end reads. TCRdb used MiXCR to reprocess the 5' RACE reads, holding one entry per CDR3 protein. The sample yields 450,000 to 700,000 distinct CDR3 sequences, 25% to 30% seen once. PBMCs numbering at least 7 million were isolated per sample. As regards this clonotype: Its antigen is unknown.

The sequence was collected from a woman in her 70s in good health. The chain employs TRBV20-1 and TRBJ1-4; weak D call: TRBD1 (6 bases). Sequenced sample: blood. In DNA form, the CDR3 reads TGCAGTGCTTCAGACAGGCAGGAAAAACTGTTTTTT. Amino acids: CSASDRQEKLFF.